This passage covers 3 T cell receptor beta chains from one sample sequenced in a study of shared clonotypes between healthy human individuals. Terminally differentiated effector memory CD45RA+ cells were left out of the naive CD8 fraction, which was CD45RO-negative and positively selected for CCR7. The repertoire was sequenced with immunoSEQ multiplex PCR; TCRdb's copy has only in-frame clones and lacks some. The data hold approximately 810,000 clones, with around 92% observed a single time. What was sequenced was naive CD8+ T cells sorted from blood. These receptors all come from a man aged 25 to 40 in good health.

The rearrangement uses TRBV27 and TRBJ2-7; 10 bases are shared with TRBD1. Germline V gives CDR1 MNHEY, CDR2 SMNVEV (reference sequence). The CDR3 is 15 amino acids. Unmatched junction bases numbered 10, after V lost 4 bases and J lost 7 bases. This CDR3 reads CASSSRGQGIREQYF. The CDR3 DNA is TGTGCCAGCAGTTCTCGGGGACAGGGGATCAGAGAGCAGTACTTC.

The rearrangement joins TRBV19 to TRBJ2-1; tentatively, D is TRBD1 (6 bases). The germline V and J ends were trimmed by 5 bases and 9 bases, with 20 bases remaining between them. The CDR3 has 15 amino acids. The germline CDR1 and CDR2 sequences are LNHDA and SQIVND (reference sequence). CDR3 DNA: TGTGCCAGTAGTTCTAAGATGACGTTGACAGGTGAGCAGTTCTTC. Protein sequence: CASSSKMTLTGEQFF. The variable domain in full, with the rest retrieved from reference TRBV19 and TRBJ2-1, is DGGITQSPKYLFRKEGQNVTLSCEQNLNHDAMYWYRQDPGQGLRLIYYSQIVNDFQKGDIAEGYSVSREKKESFPLTVTSAQKNPTAFYLCASSSKMTLTGEQFFGPGTRLTVL.

This clone was detected only once. V gene TRBV7-2 combines with J gene TRBJ2-3; D is possibly TRBD1 or TRBD2 (5 bases each). V was cut by 5 bases and J by 7 bases, with 19 bases left in between. The germline V gene encodes CDR1 SGHTA and CDR2 FQGNSA. The CDR3 extends over 15 amino acids. CDR3 protein: CASSPTTRGLNTQYF. The CDR3 DNA follows: TGTGCCAGCAGCCCCACTACACGGGGCCTGAATACGCAGTATTTT.